This TCR beta chain stems from a study of CD8 T cells in ankylosing spondylitis. Points from the study as a whole: Some of the motif variants had earlier been found in reactive arthritis patients' fluid and blood. Matched synovial fluid from ankylosing spondylitis patients was reported to be enriched for disease-linked clones. Disease-linked clones were CD8+ and relatively rare in peripheral blood. Characteristic, it appeared, of ankylosing spondylitis blood was a TCR beta motif of eight highly homologous variants.

V lost 6 bases and J lost 4; bases outside the gene matches: 6. The CDR3 consists of 15 residues. In its sample, this clonotype was seen many times. Its antigen is still unknown. TCRdb passed the 5' RACE reads through MiXCR, listing each CDR3 protein once. The sample has some 130,000 distinct CDR3 sequences; 6% to 8.5% are singletons. Sequenced material: blood, either unsorted or a sorted T cell fraction (not recorded which). The rearrangement joins TRBV12-3 or TRBV12-4 to TRBJ2-1; 10 nucleotides align to TRBD2. This sequence was found in a female donor with ankylosing spondylitis or in good health (not recorded which). CDR3 amino acids: CASRNSGGKYNEQFF. CDR3 coding DNA: TGTGCCAGCAGAAATAGCGGGGGGAAATACAATGAGCAGTTCTTC.